This T cell receptor beta chain emerged from a study of cytomegalovirus exposure and HLA in healthy donors. As for the study in general: Roughly 85 million unique TCRs from HLA-typed donors made up an early data release. Notes on the study in general: As was reported, the HLA-A and HLA-B alleles of most subjects were accurately predicted from TCR beta sequences. Analyzed later, association rates of TCRs varied across HLA loci, with DRB1 most and HLA-C fewest. Reportedly, a later analysis found an Asian-associated ancestry cluster had fewer N-insertions than the roughly 700-donor mean.

Amplification used 60 Vbeta primers and 13 Jbeta primers. Only in-frame clones appear in the TCRdb table, and some are missing; sequencing was by immunoSEQ multiplex PCR. In the table there are under 250,000 clones, around four fifths of which are singletons. This clone has only one observation. Its antigen is not known. The V segment lost 6 bases and the J segment 3 bases; nucleotides outside the gene matches: 12. This CDR3 has 16 residues. Looked up from germline, CDR1 is SGDLS and CDR2 is YYNGEE. This sequence joins TRBV9 and TRBJ2-1, with TRBD2 identical over 7 bases. The receptor comes from a man between 50 and 59 years old in good health and CMV-seronegative. Sequenced sample: PBMCs. The CDR3 here is CASTVGGLAVYNEQFF. The CDR3, as DNA: TGTGCCAGCACCGTCGGGGGTCTAGCGGTCTACAATGAGCAGTTCTTC.